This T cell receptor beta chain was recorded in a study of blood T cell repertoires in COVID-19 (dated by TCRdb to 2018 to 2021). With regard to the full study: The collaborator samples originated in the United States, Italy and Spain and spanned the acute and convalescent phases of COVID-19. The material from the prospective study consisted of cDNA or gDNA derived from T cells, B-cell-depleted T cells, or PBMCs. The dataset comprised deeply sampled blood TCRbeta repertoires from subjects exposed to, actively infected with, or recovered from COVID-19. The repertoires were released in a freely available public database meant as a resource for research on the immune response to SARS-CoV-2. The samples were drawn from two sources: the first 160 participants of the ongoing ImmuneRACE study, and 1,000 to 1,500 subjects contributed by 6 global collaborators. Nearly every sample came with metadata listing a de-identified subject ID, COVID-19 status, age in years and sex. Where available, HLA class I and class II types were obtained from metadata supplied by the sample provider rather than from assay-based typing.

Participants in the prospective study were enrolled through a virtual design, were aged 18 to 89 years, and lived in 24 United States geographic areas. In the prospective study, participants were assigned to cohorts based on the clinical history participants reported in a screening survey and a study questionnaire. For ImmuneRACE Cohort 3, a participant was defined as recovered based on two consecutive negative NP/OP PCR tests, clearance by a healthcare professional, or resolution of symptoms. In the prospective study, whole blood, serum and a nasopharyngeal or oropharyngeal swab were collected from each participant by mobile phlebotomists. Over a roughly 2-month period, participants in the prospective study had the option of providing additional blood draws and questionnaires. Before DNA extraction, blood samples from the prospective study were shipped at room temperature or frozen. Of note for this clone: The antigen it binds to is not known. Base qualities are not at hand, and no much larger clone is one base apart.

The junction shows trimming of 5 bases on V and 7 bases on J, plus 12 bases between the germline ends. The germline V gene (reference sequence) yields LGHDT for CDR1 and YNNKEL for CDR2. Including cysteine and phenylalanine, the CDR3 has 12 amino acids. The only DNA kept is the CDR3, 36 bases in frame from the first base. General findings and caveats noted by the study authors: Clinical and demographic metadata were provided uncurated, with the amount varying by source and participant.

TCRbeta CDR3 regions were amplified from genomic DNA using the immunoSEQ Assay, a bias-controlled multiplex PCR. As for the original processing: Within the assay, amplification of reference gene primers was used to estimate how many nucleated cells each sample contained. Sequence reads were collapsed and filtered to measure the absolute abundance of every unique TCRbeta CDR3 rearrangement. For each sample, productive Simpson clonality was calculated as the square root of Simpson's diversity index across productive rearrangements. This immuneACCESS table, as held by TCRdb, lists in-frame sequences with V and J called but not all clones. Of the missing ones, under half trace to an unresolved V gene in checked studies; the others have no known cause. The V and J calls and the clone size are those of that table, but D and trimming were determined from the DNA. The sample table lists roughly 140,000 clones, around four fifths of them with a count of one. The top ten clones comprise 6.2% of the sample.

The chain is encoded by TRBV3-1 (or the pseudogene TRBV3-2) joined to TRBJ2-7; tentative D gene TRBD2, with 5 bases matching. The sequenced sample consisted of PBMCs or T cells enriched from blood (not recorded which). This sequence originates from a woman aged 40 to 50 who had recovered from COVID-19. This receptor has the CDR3 CASSNTRHEQYF. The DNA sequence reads TGTGCCAGCAGCAATACTAGACATGAGCAGTACTTC.